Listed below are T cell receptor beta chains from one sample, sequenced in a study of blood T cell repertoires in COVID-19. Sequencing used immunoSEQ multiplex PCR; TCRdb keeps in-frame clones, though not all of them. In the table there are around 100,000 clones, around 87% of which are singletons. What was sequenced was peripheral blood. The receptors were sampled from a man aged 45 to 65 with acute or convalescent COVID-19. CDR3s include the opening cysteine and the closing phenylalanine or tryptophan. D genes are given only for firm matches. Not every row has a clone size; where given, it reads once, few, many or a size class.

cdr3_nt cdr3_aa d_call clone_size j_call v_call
TGTGCCACCAGTCCAGGGGGCCTCAAATCTGGGGCCAACGTCCTGACTTTC CATSPGGLKSGANVLTF TRBD1 once TRBJ2-6 TRBV24-1
TGTGCCTGGAGTGCAGGGACAGGGGGAACGCAGTATTTT CAWSAGTGGTQYF TRBD1 . TRBJ2-3 TRBV30
TGCAGCGTTGTGGCGACTAGCAGACAATACAATGAGCAGTTCTTC CSVVATSRQYNEQFF TRBD2 . TRBJ2-1 TRBV29-1
TGTGCCAGCAGCTTGGGGGGAAGCAGTAACACTGAAGCTTTCTTT CASSLGGSSNTEAFF . . TRBJ1-1 TRBV7-9
TGTGCCAGCAAGACCGGCGGGGGTAACTATGGCTACACCTTC CASKTGGGNYGYTF . . TRBJ1-2 TRBV6-6
TGTGCCACCAGCAGAGATCGCGGGCTCTACGAGCAGTACTTC CATSRDRGLYEQYF . . TRBJ2-7 TRBV15
TGTGCCAGCAGCTTGGCGTTCCTCCAAGAGACCCAGTACTTC CASSLAFLQETQYF . . TRBJ2-5 TRBV5-4
TGTGCCAGCAGCTTTACAGGGGCCGAGCAGTTCTTC CASSFTGAEQFF TRBD1 . TRBJ2-1 TRBV11-3
TGTGCCAGCAGTTGGGTCGACTTAAATAATTCACCCCTCCACTTT CASSWVDLNNSPLHF . . TRBJ1-6 TRBV28
TGTGCCAGTAGTGCAGGGGAGGGGACTGAAGCTTTCTTT CASSAGEGTEAFF . . TRBJ1-1 TRBV19
TGCGCCAGCAGACCGGGAGGGGGAGATACGCAGTATTTT CASRPGGGDTQYF TRBD2 . TRBJ2-3 TRBV5-1
TGTGCCAGCAGCCAAGAACGGACTAGCGGGAGTTTTTATACGCAGTATTTT CASSQERTSGSFYTQYF TRBD2 . TRBJ2-3 TRBV3-1/TRBV3-2
TGTGCCAGCAGCAGACGGACTAGCGGGAGCTCCTACGAGCAGTACTTC CASSRRTSGSSYEQYF TRBD2 . TRBJ2-7 TRBV7-2
TGTGCCAGCAGCTTCGGGACTAGCGGGGCAGATACGCAGTATTTT CASSFGTSGADTQYF TRBD2 . TRBJ2-3 TRBV7-9
TGTGCCAGCAGCTCAGCCCGGGGCTACGAGCAGTACTTC CASSSARGYEQYF . . TRBJ2-7 TRBV7-8
TGCGCCAGTAGGCCCAGAGGGCTAATGAACACTGAAGCTTTCTTT CASRPRGLMNTEAFF . . TRBJ1-1 TRBV5-1
TGTGCCAGCAGCTTGGGGGACAGGGGGCGCAATGAGCAGTTCTTC CASSLGDRGRNEQFF TRBD1 few TRBJ2-1 TRBV5-4
TGTGCCAGCAGCTTAGACTGGGGCTACACCTTC CASSLDWGYTF . . TRBJ1-2 TRBV7-6
TGTGCCAGTCAGGGGGCTTATTCACCCCTCCACTTT CASQGAYSPLHF TRBD1 once TRBJ1-6 TRBV19
TGTGCCAGCAGCTTAGACAACCCGAGGGACTATGGCTACACCTTC CASSLDNPRDYGYTF . . TRBJ1-2 TRBV5-4
TGTGCCAGCTCACCATTCGCTACCAACAATGAGCAGTTCTTC CASSPFATNNEQFF . . TRBJ2-1 TRBV18
TGTGCCAGCAGCCAGCCACAGGATTACGAGCAGTACTTC CASSQPQDYEQYF . . TRBJ2-7 TRBV4-2
TGCGCCAGCATCCCCGGAGAGGGAACATACGAGCAGTACTTC CASIPGEGTYEQYF . . TRBJ2-7 TRBV10-2
TGTGCCACCGCCCGGACTAGCGGGAGGGCCGACACAGATACGCAGTATTTT CATARTSGRADTDTQYF TRBD2 . TRBJ2-3 TRBV7-9
TGCGCCAGCAGCTCTGGGGTGACAGTACGAACAGATACGCAGTATTTT CASSSGVTVRTDTQYF . once TRBJ2-3 TRBV5-1
TGTGCCAGCAGTGAACAGGGCAGGGTCAGAGAGACCCAGTACTTC CASSEQGRVRETQYF . few TRBJ2-5 TRBV2
TGTGCCACCAGTGATTACAGGAGTCTGAACACTGAAGCTTTCTTT CATSDYRSLNTEAFF . once TRBJ1-1 TRBV24-1
TGCAGCGTTGGTGAGGGGGGGTATCGCAATCAGCCCCAGCATTTT CSVGEGGYRNQPQHF . once TRBJ1-5 TRBV29-1